These T cell receptor beta chains were read from a single sample in a study of spatial heterogeneity in lung cancer. From the 5' RACE reads, TCRdb called clonotypes with MiXCR, one entry per CDR3 protein. The profile shows about 20,000 distinct CDR3 sequences, about a sixth of them singletons. The source material was lung tumor tissue, sampled at surgery. The receptors here all came from a female donor with early-stage non-small cell lung cancer. Both conserved end residues are part of each CDR3. D genes are given only for firm matches. The size entry is marked missing in some rows and otherwise reads once, few, many or a size class.

D	V	J	size	CDR3	DNA
-	TRBV7-2	TRBJ2-7	few	CASSGYLDRAWEQYF	TGTGCCAGCAGCGGCTACTTGGATCGGGCCTGGGAGCAGTACTTC
-	TRBV4-1	TRBJ2-1	many	CASSQPTGSEQFF	TGCGCCAGCAGCCAACCTACAGGGAGTGAGCAGTTCTTC
TRBD2	TRBV5-1	TRBJ2-5	-	CASSLFTLAGVETQYF	TGCGCCAGCAGCTTGTTCACCCTAGCGGGAGTTGAGACCCAGTACTTC
-	TRBV28	TRBJ1-1	many	CASSFPTENTEAFF	TGTGCCAGCAGTTTTCCCACCGAGAACACTGAAGCTTTCTTT
-	TRBV5-1	TRBJ2-1	few	CASSARSGYNEQFF	TGCGCCAGCAGCGCCCGTAGCGGTTACAATGAGCAGTTCTTC
-	TRBV29-1	TRBJ2-7	few	CSVEEEPSSYEQYF	TGCAGCGTTGAAGAAGAGCCAAGCTCCTACGAGCAGTACTTC
TRBD1	TRBV18	TRBJ2-7	many	CASSAGTASYEQYF	TGTGCCAGCTCAGCCGGGACAGCTTCCTACGAGCAGTACTTC
-	TRBV2	TRBJ2-5	few	CASTEGETQYF	TGTGCCAGCACCGAAGGAGAGACCCAGTACTTC
-	TRBV6-1	TRBJ2-1	-	CASSGGNEQFF	TGTGCCAGCAGTGGGGGCAATGAGCAGTTCTTC
TRBD1	TRBV6-6	TRBJ2-1	-	CASSSQHRDRGYNEQFF	TGTGCCAGCAGCTCGCAACACCGGGACAGGGGTTACAATGAGCAGTTCTTC
-	TRBV11-1	TRBJ2-7	many	CASSLYRSSYEQYF	TGTGCCAGCAGCTTGTACCGGAGCTCCTACGAGCAGTACTTC
-	TRBV12-3/TRBV12-4	TRBJ2-1	many	CASRGSNFPGNEQFF	TGTGCCAGCAGGGGATCAAACTTCCCAGGTAATGAGCAGTTCTTC
-	TRBV29-1	TRBJ2-2	many	CSVSKRAGNTGELFF	TGCAGCGTATCCAAACGAGCCGGGAACACCGGGGAGCTGTTTTTT
-	TRBV7-8	TRBJ2-7	few	CASSFPDRDEQYF	TGTGCCAGCAGCTTCCCTGACCGAGACGAGCAGTACTTC
-	TRBV2	TRBJ1-4	-	CASSNDRAGREKLFF	TGTGCCAGCAGCAACGACCGAGCAGGGAGGGAAAAACTGTTTTTT
-	TRBV3-1	TRBJ2-1	many	CASSQVSGGGEQFF	TGTGCCAGCAGCCAAGTCTCCGGTGGGGGTGAGCAGTTCTTC
-	TRBV6-1	TRBJ2-7	few	CASRRDIGADEQYF	TGTGCCAGCAGACGGGACATAGGGGCGGACGAGCAGTACTTC
TRBD2	TRBV29-1	TRBJ2-1	-	CSVVFGLAGVFF	TGCAGCGTTGTATTTGGGCTAGCGGGGGTTTTCTTC
-	TRBV30	TRBJ2-7	-	CAWSPSAPKTEQYF	TGTGCCTGGAGTCCCTCGGCCCCCAAGACCGAGCAGTACTTC
-	TRBV5-1	TRBJ1-1	many	CASSNAQPNTEAFF	TGCGCCAGCAGCAACGCTCAGCCGAACACTGAAGCTTTCTTT
TRBD2	TRBV20-1	TRBJ2-2	-	CSAPGQGGLAGYGELFF	TGCAGTGCCCCGGGACAGGGGGGACTAGCGGGATACGGGGAGCTGTTTTTT
-	TRBV5-6	TRBJ2-1	few	CASSLEQTLSYNEQFF	TGTGCCAGCAGCTTGGAACAGACCTTATCCTACAATGAGCAGTTCTTC
-	TRBV7-2	TRBJ2-3	few	CASSLWSTDTQYF	TGTGCCAGCAGCTTATGGAGCACAGATACGCAGTATTTT
TRBD1	TRBV6-1	TRBJ2-7	-	CASSESGTGAFYEQYF	TGTGCCAGCAGTGAATCCGGGACAGGAGCCTTCTACGAGCAGTACTTC
TRBD1	TRBV18	TRBJ2-7	many	CASSTGGLPYEQYF	TGTGCCAGCTCCACAGGGGGCCTGCCCTACGAGCAGTACTTC
-	TRBV19	TRBJ1-2	many	CASSFGTPYGYTF	TGTGCCAGTAGCTTCGGGACGCCCTATGGCTACACCTTC
-	TRBV28	TRBJ2-3	-	CASSSAGATTDTQYF	TGTGCCAGCAGTTCGGCAGGGGCCACCACAGATACGCAGTATTTT
TRBD2	TRBV12-3/TRBV12-4	TRBJ2-5	-	CASSPGLAQETQYF	TGTGCCAGCAGTCCGGGACTAGCGCAAGAGACCCAGTACTTC
-	TRBV6-2/TRBV6-3	TRBJ2-7	many	CASSLSGEQYF	TGTGCCAGCAGTCTGTCGGGGGAGCAGTACTTC
TRBD2	TRBV6-5	TRBJ2-2	-	CASRGSGREYTGELFF	TGTGCCAGCAGAGGTAGCGGGAGGGAATACACCGGGGAGCTGTTTTTT
-	TRBV29-1	TRBJ2-3	many	CSGGGKTPTDTQYF	TGCAGCGGGGGGGGCAAAACCCCAACAGATACGCAGTATTTT
TRBD2	TRBV11-2	TRBJ2-2	many	CASSRGLAANTGELFF	TGTGCCAGCAGCCGGGGACTAGCGGCGAACACCGGGGAGCTGTTTTTT
TRBD1	TRBV14	TRBJ2-7	few	CASSQATGGAEQYF	TGTGCCAGCAGCCAAGCGACAGGGGGCGCCGAGCAGTACTTC
-	TRBV7-9	TRBJ2-3	many	CASSSRSGSDTQYF	TGTGCCAGCAGCTCTCGTTCGGGGTCAGATACGCAGTATTTT
TRBD1	TRBV6-1	TRBJ2-7	few	CASSVQTGVYEQYF	TGTGCCAGCAGTGTACAGACAGGGGTCTACGAGCAGTACTTC
-	TRBV20-1	TRBJ2-7	many	CSASGGSSYEQYF	TGCAGTGCTAGCGGGGGAAGCTCCTACGAGCAGTACTTC
-	TRBV12-3/TRBV12-4	TRBJ2-3	-	CASSLDRGTTDTQYF	TGTGCCAGCAGTTTAGATCGTGGGACCACAGATACGCAGTATTTT
-	TRBV27	TRBJ2-2	-	CASKTNTGELFF	TGTGCCAGCAAGACGAACACCGGGGAGCTGTTTTTT
TRBD1	TRBV10-3	TRBJ2-1	-	CAISPGTGTSVNEQFF	TGTGCCATCAGTCCCGGGACAGGGACGTCGGTCAATGAGCAGTTCTTC
TRBD1	TRBV28	TRBJ2-7	many	CASSLTGTGGFHEQYF	TGTGCCAGCAGTTTAACCGGGACAGGGGGCTTTCACGAGCAGTACTTC
-	TRBV6-6	TRBJ2-5	many	CATSTGETQYF	TGTGCCACCTCGACAGGCGAGACCCAGTACTTC
-	TRBV12-3/TRBV12-4	TRBJ2-2	many	CASSFGATGELFF	TGTGCCAGCAGTTTTGGTGCGACCGGGGAGCTGTTTTTT
-	TRBV5-6	TRBJ1-2	many	CASSPTENYGYTF	TGTGCCAGCAGCCCGACAGAGAACTATGGCTACACCTTC
-	TRBV23-1	TRBJ2-3	medium-sized	CASSQSATRTDTQYF	TGCGCCAGCAGTCAATCAGCGACTAGAACAGATACGCAGTATTTT
TRBD1	TRBV7-3	TRBJ2-1	-	CASSATGKGYNEQFF	TGTGCCAGCAGCGCGACAGGGAAGGGCTACAATGAGCAGTTCTTC
-	TRBV7-2	TRBJ2-5	-	CASSVGAAWGTQYF	TGTGCCAGCAGCGTGGGGGCAGCCTGGGGGACCCAGTACTTC
-	TRBV20-1	TRBJ2-1	few	CSATSDHEQFF	TGCAGTGCTACTAGCGACCATGAGCAGTTCTTC
TRBD2	TRBV4-2	TRBJ2-7	few	CASSQESAGARYEQYF	TGTGCCAGCAGCCAAGAATCAGCGGGAGCGCGCTACGAGCAGTACTTC
-	TRBV11-2	TRBJ2-7	once	CASSLGVGSPTYEQYF	TGTGCCAGCAGCTTAGGTGTGGGGAGCCCTACCTACGAGCAGTACTTC
-	TRBV21-1	TRBJ2-3	few	CASTLGLAGFTDTQYF	TGTGCCAGCACCCTGGGACTAGCGGGCTTCACAGATACGCAGTATTTT
-	TRBV20-1	TRBJ2-3	many	CSAPDGAQGTDTQYF	TGCAGTGCCCCGGACGGAGCTCAAGGCACAGATACGCAGTATTTT